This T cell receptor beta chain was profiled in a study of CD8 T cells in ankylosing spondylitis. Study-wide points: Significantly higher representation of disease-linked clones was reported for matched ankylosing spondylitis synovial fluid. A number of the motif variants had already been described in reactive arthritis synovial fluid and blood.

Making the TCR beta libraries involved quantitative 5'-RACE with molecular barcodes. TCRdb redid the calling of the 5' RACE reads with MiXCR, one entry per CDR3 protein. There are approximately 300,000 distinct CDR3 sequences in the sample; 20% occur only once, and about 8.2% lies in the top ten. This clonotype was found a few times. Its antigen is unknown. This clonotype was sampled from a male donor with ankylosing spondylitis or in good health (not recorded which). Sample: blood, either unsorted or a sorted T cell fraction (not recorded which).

The CDR3, as DNA: TGTGCCATCAGTGACCGCCAAGAGACCCAGTACTTC. Encoded protein: CAISDRQETQYF. The chain joins TRBV10-3 to TRBJ2-5; no clear D gene. Germline CDR1 ENHRY, CDR2 SYGVKD. Deletions cut 3 bases from V and 1 base from J, with 3 bases between. This CDR3 region has 12 residues.